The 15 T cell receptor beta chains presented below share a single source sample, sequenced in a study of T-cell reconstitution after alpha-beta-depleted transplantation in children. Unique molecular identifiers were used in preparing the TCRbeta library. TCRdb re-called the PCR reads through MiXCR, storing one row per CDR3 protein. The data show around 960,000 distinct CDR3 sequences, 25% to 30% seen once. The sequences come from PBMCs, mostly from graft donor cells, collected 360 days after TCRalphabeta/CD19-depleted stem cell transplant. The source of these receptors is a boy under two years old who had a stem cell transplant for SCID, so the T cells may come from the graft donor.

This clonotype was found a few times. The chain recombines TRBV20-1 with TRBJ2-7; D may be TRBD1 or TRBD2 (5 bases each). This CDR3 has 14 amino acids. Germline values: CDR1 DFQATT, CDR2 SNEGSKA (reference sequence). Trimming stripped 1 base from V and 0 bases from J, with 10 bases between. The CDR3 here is CSARGGGTSYEQYF. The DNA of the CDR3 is TGCAGTGCTAGAGGGGGTGGGACCTCCTACGAGCAGTACTTC.

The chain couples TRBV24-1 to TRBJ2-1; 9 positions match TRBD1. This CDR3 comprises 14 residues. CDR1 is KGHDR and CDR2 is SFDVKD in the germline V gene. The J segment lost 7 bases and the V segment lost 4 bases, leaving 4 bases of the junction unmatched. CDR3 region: CATSDPDRGNEQFF. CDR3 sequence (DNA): TGTGCCACCAGTGACCCGGACAGGGGAAATGAGCAGTTCTTC.

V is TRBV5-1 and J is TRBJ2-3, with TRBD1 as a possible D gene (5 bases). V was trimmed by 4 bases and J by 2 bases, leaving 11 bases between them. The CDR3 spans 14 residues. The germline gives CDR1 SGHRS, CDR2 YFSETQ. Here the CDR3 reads CASSPDGHTDTQYF. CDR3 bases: TGCGCCAGCAGCCCCGACGGACACACAGATACGCAGTATTTT.

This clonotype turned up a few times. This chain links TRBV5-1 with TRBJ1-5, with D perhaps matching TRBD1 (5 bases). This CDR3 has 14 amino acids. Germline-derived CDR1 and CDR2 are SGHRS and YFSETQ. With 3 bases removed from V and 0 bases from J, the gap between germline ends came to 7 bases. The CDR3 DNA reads TGCGCCAGCAGCTCCGGGGGTAGCAATCAGCCCCAGCATTTT. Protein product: CASSSGGSNQPQHF.

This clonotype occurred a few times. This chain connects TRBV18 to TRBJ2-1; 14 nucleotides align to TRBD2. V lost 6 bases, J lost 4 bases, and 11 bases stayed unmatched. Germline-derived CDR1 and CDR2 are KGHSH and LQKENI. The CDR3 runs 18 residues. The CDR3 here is CASSGPGTSGGPYNEQFF. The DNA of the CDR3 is TGTGCCAGCTCCGGACCTGGGACTAGCGGGGGCCCGTACAATGAGCAGTTCTTC.

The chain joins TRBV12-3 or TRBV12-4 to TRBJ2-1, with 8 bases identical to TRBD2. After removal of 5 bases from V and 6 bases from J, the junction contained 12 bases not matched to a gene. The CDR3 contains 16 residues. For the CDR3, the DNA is TGTGCCAGCAGTGCCCTCGGGGGGGGCCTCTTCAATGAGCAGTTCTTC. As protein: CASSALGGGLFNEQFF.

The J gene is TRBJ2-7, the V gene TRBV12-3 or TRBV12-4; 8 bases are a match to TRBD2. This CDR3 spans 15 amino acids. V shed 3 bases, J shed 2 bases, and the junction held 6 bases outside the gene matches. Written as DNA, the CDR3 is TGTGCCAGCAGTTTTTTTAGCGGGGTGGCCTACGAGCAGTACTTC. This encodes CASSFFSGVAYEQYF.

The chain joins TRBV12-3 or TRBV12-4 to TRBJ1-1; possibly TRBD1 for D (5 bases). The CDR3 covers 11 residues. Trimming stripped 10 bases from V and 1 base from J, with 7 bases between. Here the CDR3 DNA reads TGTGCCACTGGGGGGAACACTGAAGCTTTCTTT. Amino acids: CATGGNTEAFF.

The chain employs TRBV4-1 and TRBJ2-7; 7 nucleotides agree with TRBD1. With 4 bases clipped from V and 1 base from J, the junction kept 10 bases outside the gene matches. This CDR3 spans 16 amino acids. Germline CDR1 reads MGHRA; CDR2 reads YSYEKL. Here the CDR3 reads CASSRLTGVNSYEQYF. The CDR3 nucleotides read TGCGCCAGCAGCCGTCTCACAGGGGTTAATTCCTACGAGCAGTACTTC.

CDR3 sequence: CASSQVPLSSYEQYF. The CDR3 DNA is TGCGCCAGCAGCCAAGTTCCGCTGAGCTCCTACGAGCAGTACTTC. The chain carries TRBV4-1 and TRBJ2-7; D not certain. In germline, CDR1 is MGHRA, CDR2 YSYEKL. V was trimmed by 1 base and J by 0 bases, leaving 10 bases between them. The CDR3 has 15 residues.

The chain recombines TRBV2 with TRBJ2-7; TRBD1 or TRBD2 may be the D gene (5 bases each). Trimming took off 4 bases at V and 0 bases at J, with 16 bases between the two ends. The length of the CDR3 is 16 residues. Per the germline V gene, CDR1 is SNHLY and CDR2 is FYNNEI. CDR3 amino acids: CASSASFGALSYEQYF. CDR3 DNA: TGTGCCAGCAGTGCCAGCTTCGGGGCCCTCTCCTACGAGCAGTACTTC.

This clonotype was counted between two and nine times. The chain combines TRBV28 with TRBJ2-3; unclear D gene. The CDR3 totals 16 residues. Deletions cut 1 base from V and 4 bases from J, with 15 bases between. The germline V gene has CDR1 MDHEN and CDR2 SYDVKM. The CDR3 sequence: CASSLLVTPDPDTQYF. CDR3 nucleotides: TGTGCCAGCAGTTTATTGGTCACACCAGACCCAGATACGCAGTATTTT.

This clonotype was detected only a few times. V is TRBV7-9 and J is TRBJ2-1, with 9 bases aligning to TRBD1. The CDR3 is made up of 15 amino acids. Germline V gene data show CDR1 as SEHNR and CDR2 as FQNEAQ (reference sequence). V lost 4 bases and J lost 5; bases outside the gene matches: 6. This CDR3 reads CASSWGTGRNNEQFF. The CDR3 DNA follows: TGTGCCAGCAGCTGGGGGACAGGGCGAAACAATGAGCAGTTCTTC.

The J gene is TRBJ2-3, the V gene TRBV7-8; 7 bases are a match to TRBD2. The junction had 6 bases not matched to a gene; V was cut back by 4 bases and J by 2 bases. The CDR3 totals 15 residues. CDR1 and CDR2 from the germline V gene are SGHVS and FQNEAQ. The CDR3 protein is CASSSKGLLTDTQYF. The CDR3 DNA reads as TGTGCCAGCAGCTCAAAGGGACTACTCACAGATACGCAGTATTTT.

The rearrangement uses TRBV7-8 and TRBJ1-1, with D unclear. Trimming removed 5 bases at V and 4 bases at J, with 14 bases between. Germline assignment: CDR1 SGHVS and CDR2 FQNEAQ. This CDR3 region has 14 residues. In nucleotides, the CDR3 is TGTGCCAGCAGCCCCGGACCCCCGAGCACTGAAGCTTTCTTT. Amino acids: CASSPGPPSTEAFF. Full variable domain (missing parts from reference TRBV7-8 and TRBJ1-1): GAGVSQSPRYKVAKRGQDVALRCDPISGHVSLFWYQQALGQGPEFLTYFQNEAQLDKSGLPSDRFFAERPEGSVSTLKIQRTQQEDSAVYLCASSPGPPSTEAFFGQGTRLTVV.